The source of this T cell receptor beta chain is a study of T cells after yellow fever vaccination. Study in general: Any fraction with a low cell number was prepared using SMART-Seq v4 Ultra Low Input. Broader study findings: At approximately 96% for CD4 and approximately 89% for CD8, most primary-vaccination clones showed up again after the booster. Abundant clonotypes from the bulk population could have been carried over as contaminants into FACS-sorted repertoires.

This CDR3 contains 15 residues. V dropped 1 base and J dropped 4 bases, with 8 bases sitting between them. TCRdb itself ran the 5' RACE reads through MiXCR, one entry per CDR3 protein. The sample comprises some 200,000 distinct CDR3 sequences, approximately 9.9% of which are singletons, and just over 35% rests with the top ten. This clonotype came up a few times. The antigen is undetermined. The V call is TRBV12-3 or TRBV12-4, the J call TRBJ2-6, with D maybe TRBD2 (5 bases). The TCR originated in a young man who received the YFV17D yellow fever vaccine. Sequences were derived from CD8+ T cells sorted from PBMCs, sampled 15 days after the yellow fever booster vaccination. The CDR3 DNA reads as TGTGCCAGCAGTTTAGTCGGGGTAGGGGCCAACGTCCTGACTTTC. Encoded protein: CASSLVGVGANVLTF.